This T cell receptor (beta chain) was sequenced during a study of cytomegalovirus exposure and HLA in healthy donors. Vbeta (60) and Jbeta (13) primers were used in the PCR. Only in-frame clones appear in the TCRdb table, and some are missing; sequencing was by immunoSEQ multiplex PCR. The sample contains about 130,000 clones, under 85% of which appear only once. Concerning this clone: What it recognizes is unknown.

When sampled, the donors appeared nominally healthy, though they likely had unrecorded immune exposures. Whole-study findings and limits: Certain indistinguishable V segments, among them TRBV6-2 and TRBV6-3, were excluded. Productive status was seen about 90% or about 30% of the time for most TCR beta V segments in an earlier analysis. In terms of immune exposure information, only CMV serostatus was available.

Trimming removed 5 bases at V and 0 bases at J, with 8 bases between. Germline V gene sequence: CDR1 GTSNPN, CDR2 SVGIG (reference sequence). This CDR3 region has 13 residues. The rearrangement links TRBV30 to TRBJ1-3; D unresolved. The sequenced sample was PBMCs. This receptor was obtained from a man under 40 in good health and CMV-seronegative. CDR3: CAWCTNSGNTIYF. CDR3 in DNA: TGTGCCTGGTGTACTAACTCTGGAAACACCATATATTTT.